Below are 15 T cell receptor beta chains sequenced from a single sample in a study of cytomegalovirus exposure and HLA in healthy donors. PCR involved 60 Vbeta and 13 Jbeta primers. The table came from immunoSEQ multiplex PCR; TCRdb's copy has only in-frame clones and leaves some out. The sample holds over 85,000 clones, less than 8% seen once. Input material: PBMCs. Every receptor here comes from a man in his fifties in good health and CMV-seronegative.

Regarding this clone: The sample has other DNA sequences that encode this CDR3 too. This chain connects TRBV5-1 to TRBJ2-7; tentative D call: TRBD1 (6 bases). The CDR3 extends over 14 amino acids. V lost 0 bases and J lost 3, with 10 bases in between. Germline V CDR1 and CDR2: SGHRS, YFSETQ. The CDR3 is CASSLGGQGYEQYF. The CDR3 nucleotides read TGCGCCAGCAGCTTGGGGGGGCAGGGCTACGAGCAGTACTTC.

The chain combines TRBV5-1 with TRBJ2-2, with 7 bases identical to TRBD2. Per the germline V gene, CDR1 is SGHRS and CDR2 is YFSETQ. Trimming removed 4 bases from V and 4 bases from J; junction bases left unmatched: 13. The CDR3 extends over 17 amino acids. This CDR3 reads CASSPPAGVVGTGELFF. For the CDR3, the DNA is TGCGCCAGCAGCCCCCCTGCGGGGGTAGTAGGCACCGGGGAGCTGTTTTTT.

The CDR3 protein is CASSRDTSYNEQFF. CDR3 in DNA: TGCGCCAGCAGCCGTGACACCTCCTACAATGAGCAGTTCTTC. The gene calls are TRBV4-1 and TRBJ2-1; no clear D gene. The CDR3 length is 14 residues. The V end lost 4 bases, the J end lost 0 bases, and 7 bases lay between the germline ends. CDR1 MGHRA and CDR2 YSYEKL come from the germline V gene.

The table lists this clone with a few counts. This chain uses TRBV28 with TRBJ1-5; 7 bases line up with TRBD1. CDR3 length: 14 amino acids. In germline, CDR1 is MDHEN, CDR2 SYDVKM. With V trimmed by 3 bases and J by 4 bases, 3 bases remained unmatched. CDR3 protein: CASSFPTGNQPQHF. DNA for the CDR3: TGTGCCAGCAGTTTCCCGACAGGGAATCAGCCCCAGCATTTT.

This clone was seen a few times. The chain is built from TRBV7-9 and TRBJ2-7; TRBD1 matches at 10 bases. The CDR3 spans 17 residues. J gave up 2 bases and V 3 bases, and 10 bases lay outside the gene matches. The germline V gene has CDR1 SEHNR and CDR2 FQNEAQ (reference sequence). The DNA for the CDR3 is TGTGCCAGCAGCTTTCCCCAGGGACAGGGGAAGACCTACGAGCAGTACTTC. Protein sequence: CASSFPQGQGKTYEQYF. The full variable domain, its missing parts supplied by reference TRBV7-9 and TRBJ2-7, is DTGVSQNPRHKITKRGQNVTFRCDPISEHNRLYWYRQTLGQGPEFLTYFQNEAQLEKSRLLSDRFSAERPKGSFSTLEIQRTEQGDSAMYLCASSFPQGQGKTYEQYFGPGTRLTVT.

The table lists this clone with a few counts. The gene calls are TRBV28 and TRBJ2-7; D gene ambiguous. The CDR3 length is 14 residues. CDR1 and CDR2 from the germline V gene are MDHEN and SYDVKM. V was trimmed by 7 bases and J by 2 bases, leaving 15 bases between them. The CDR3 loop reads CASTPTGSPYEQYF. CDR3 bases: TGTGCCAGCACCCCCACGGGTTCTCCCTACGAGCAGTACTTC.

This clone was observed a handful of times. V is TRBV21-1 and J is TRBJ2-7; whether TRBD2, the table's D call, matches the DNA was not checked. TRBV21-1 is designated a pseudogene. There are 17 residues in the CDR3. Written as DNA, the CDR3 is TGTGCCAGCAGCAAAGCGGTCCTAGCGGGAGAAAGGTACGAGCAGTACTTC. Protein: CASSKAVLAGERYEQYF.

This clone has just a few counts. The chain joins TRBV28 to TRBJ2-5; no reliable D call. With 6 bases removed from V and 1 base from J, the gap between germline ends came to 12 bases. The CDR3 runs to 14 residues. Germline CDR1 and CDR2: MDHEN and SYDVKM. In DNA, the CDR3 is TGTGCCAGCAGACCCCGACACCTCCAAGAGACCCAGTACTTC. This codes for CASRPRHLQETQYF. The full variable domain, rest sourced from reference TRBV28 and TRBJ2-5, is DVKVTQSSRYLVKRTGEKVFLECVQDMDHENMFWYRQDPGLGLRLIYFSYDVKMKEKGDIPEGYSVSREKKERFSLILESASTNQTSMYLCASRPRHLQETQYFGPGTRLLVL.

This clone occurred a few times. The V gene is TRBV5-1, the J gene TRBJ1-6; 7 bases line up with TRBD1. There are 16 residues in the CDR3. Germline loops: CDR1 SGHRS, CDR2 YFSETQ. V lost 0 bases to trimming and J lost 8 bases; unmatched junction nucleotides: 8. DNA for the CDR3: TGCGCCAGCAGCTTGGTCAATCAGGGGGAGCATTCACCCCTCCACTTT. Its translation is CASSLVNQGEHSPLHF.

The V gene is TRBV28, the J gene TRBJ1-2; a possible D gene is TRBD1 (5 bases). In germline, CDR1 is MDHEN, CDR2 SYDVKM. V lost 8 bases to trimming and J lost 3 bases, with 13 bases between them. The CDR3 is 13 amino acids. CDR3 region: CASGRSGDYGYTF. As DNA, the CDR3 is TGTGCCAGCGGGAGGTCGGGGGACTATGGCTACACCTTC.

In nucleotides, the CDR3 is TGTGCCAGCAGTTTTCTCGGAAAGGGGGACACAGATACGCAGTATTTT. Its protein product is CASSFLGKGDTDTQYF. The rearrangement joins TRBV28 to TRBJ2-3, with a possible D match to TRBD1 (6 bases). V was trimmed by 3 bases and J by 2 bases, leaving 15 bases between them. Per the germline V gene, CDR1 is MDHEN and CDR2 is SYDVKM. The length of the CDR3 is 16 residues. The full variable domain, its missing parts supplied by reference TRBV28 and TRBJ2-3, is DVKVTQSSRYLVKRTGEKVFLECVQDMDHENMFWYRQDPGLGLRLIYFSYDVKMKEKGDIPEGYSVSREKKERFSLILESASTNQTSMYLCASSFLGKGDTDTQYFGPGTRLTVL.

The chain couples TRBV28 to TRBJ1-4; D ambiguous. The ends were cut back, 10 bases at V and 0 bases at J, with 15 bases in the middle. The germline gives CDR1 MDHEN, CDR2 SYDVKM. The CDR3 consists of 15 residues. The CDR3 sequence is CATEQAPATNEKLFF. The CDR3, as DNA: TGTGCCACCGAGCAGGCACCCGCAACTAATGAAAAACTGTTTTTT.

This clone was seen more than once but under ten times. The chain joins TRBV28 to TRBJ1-5, with D unresolved. CDR1 MDHEN and CDR2 SYDVKM come from the germline V gene. V lost 1 base, J lost 4 bases, and 17 bases lay in between. The CDR3 has 17 residues. The CDR3 DNA follows: TGTGCCAGCAGTTTATATCGGTGGGCAGACCGAAATCAGCCCCAGCATTTT. It yields the protein CASSLYRWADRNQPQHF.

There are a few counts of this clone. This chain connects TRBV7-2 to TRBJ1-1; D may be TRBD1 (6 bases). V was cut by 6 bases and J by 1 base, with 15 bases left in between. Germline V gene data show CDR1 as SGHTA and CDR2 as FQGNSA. The CDR3 spans 15 residues. Here the CDR3 DNA reads TGTGCCAGCAGTCCAACCCTACAGGGGAACACTGAAGCTTTCTTT. Protein: CASSPTLQGNTEAFF.

This clone has more than one count but fewer than ten. This chain links TRBV11-2 with TRBJ1-2; TRBD1 matches at 7 bases. The CDR3 is 15 amino acids. Germline lookup yields CDR1 SGHAT and CDR2 FQNNGV. V trimming: 3 bases; J trimming: 6 bases; junction bases outside the gene matches: 10. Here the CDR3 DNA reads TGTGCCAGCAGCTTGGAAAACAGGGGATCTGATGGCTACACCTTC. It yields the protein CASSLENRGSDGYTF.